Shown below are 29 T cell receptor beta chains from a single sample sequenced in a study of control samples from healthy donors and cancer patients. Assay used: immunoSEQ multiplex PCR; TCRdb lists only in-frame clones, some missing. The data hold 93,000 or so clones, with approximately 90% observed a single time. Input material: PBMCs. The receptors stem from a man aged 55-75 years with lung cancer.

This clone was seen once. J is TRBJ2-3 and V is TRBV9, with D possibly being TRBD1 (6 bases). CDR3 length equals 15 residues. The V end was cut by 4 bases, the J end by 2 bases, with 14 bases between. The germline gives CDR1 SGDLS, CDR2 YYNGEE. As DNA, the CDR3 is TGTGCCAGCAGCTACAGGGTGATAACCACAGATACGCAGTATTTT. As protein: CASSYRVITTDTQYF.

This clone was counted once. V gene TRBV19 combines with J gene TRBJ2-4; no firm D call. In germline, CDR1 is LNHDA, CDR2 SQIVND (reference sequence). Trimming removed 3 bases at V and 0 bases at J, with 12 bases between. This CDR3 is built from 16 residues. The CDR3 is CASSMKGNLAKNIQYF. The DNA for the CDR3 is TGTGCCAGTAGTATGAAAGGGAACCTAGCCAAAAACATTCAGTACTTC.

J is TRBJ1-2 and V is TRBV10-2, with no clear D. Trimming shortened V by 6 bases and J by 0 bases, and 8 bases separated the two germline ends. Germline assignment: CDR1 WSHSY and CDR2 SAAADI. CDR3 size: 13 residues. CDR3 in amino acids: CASRESSNYGYTF. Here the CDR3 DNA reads TGCGCCAGCAGGGAAAGTTCTAACTATGGCTACACCTTC.

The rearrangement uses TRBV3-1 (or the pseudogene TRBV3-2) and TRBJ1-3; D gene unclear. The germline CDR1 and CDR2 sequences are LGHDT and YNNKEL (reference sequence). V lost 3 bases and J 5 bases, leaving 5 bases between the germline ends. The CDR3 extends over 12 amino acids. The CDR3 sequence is CASSQDRNTIYF. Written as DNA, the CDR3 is TGTGCCAGCAGCCAGGACCGAAACACCATATATTTT.

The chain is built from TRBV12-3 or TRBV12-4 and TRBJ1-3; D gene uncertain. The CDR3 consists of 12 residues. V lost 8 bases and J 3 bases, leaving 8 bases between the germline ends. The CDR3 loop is CASDSFGNTIYF. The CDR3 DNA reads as TGTGCCAGCGATTCTTTTGGAAACACCATATATTTT.

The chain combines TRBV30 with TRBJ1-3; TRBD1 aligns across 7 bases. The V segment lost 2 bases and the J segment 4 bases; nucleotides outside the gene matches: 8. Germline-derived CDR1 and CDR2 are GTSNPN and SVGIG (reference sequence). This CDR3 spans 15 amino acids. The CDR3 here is CAWSPTGARGNTIYF. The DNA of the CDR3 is TGTGCCTGGAGTCCTACAGGGGCTAGGGGAAACACCATATATTTT.

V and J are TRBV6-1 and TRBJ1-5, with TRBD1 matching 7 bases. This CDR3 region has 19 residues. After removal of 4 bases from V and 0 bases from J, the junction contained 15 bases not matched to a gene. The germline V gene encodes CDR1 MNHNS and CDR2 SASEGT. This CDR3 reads CASSVPGQKLTYSNQPQHF. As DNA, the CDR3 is TGTGCCAGCAGTGTGCCGGGACAGAAGTTGACTTATAGCAATCAGCCCCAGCATTTT.

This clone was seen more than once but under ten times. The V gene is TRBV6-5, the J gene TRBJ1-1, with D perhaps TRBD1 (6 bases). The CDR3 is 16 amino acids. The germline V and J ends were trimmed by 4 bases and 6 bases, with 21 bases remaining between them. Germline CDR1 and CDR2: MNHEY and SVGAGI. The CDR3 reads CASSSPVMTGAAEAFF. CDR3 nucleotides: TGTGCCAGCAGTTCCCCGGTTATGACAGGCGCCGCTGAAGCTTTCTTT.

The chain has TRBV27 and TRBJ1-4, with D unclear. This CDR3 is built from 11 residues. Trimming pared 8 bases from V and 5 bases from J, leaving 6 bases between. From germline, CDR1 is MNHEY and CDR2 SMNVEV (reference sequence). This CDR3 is CASRRNEKLFF. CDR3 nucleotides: TGTGCCAGCCGTCGAAATGAAAAACTGTTTTTT.

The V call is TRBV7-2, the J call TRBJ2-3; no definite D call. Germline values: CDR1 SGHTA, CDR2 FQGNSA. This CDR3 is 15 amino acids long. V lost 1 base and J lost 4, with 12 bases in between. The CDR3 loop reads CASSLGVGLADTQYF. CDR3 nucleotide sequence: TGTGCCAGCAGCTTAGGCGTGGGGTTGGCAGATACGCAGTATTTT.

CDR3 region: CASSPGTQYNEQFF. The DNA for the CDR3 is TGTGCCAGCAGCCCCGGGACACAATACAATGAGCAGTTCTTC. The chain recombines TRBV6-5 with TRBJ2-1; D is perhaps TRBD1 (6 bases). The CDR3 runs 14 residues. The ends were cut back, 6 bases at V and 4 bases at J, with 13 bases in the middle. Germline assignment: CDR1 MNHEY and CDR2 SVGAGI.

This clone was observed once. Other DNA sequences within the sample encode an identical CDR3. The CDR3 spells CASSPLGNTEAFF. CDR3 DNA: TGTGCCAGCTCACCATTGGGGAACACTGAAGCTTTCTTT. The rearrangement links TRBV18 to TRBJ1-1; D unresolved. Germline-derived CDR1 and CDR2 are KGHSH and LQKENI. The CDR3 runs 13 residues. Trimming stripped 2 bases from V and 1 base from J, with 5 bases between. The full variable domain, in which reference TRBV18 and TRBJ1-1 provide the parts outside the CDR3, is NAGVMQNPRHLVRRRGQEARLRCSPMKGHSHVYWYRQLPEEGLKFMVYLQKENIIDESGMPKERFSAEFPKEGPSILRIQQVVRGDSAAYFCASSPLGNTEAFFGQGTRLTVV.

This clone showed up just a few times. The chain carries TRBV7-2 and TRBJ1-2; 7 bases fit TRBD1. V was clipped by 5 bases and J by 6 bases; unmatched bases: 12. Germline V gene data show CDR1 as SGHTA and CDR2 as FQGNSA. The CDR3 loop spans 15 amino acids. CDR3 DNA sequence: TGTGCCAGCAGCCAGCAAACAGGGGAGTCGGATGGCTACACCTTC. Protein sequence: CASSQQTGESDGYTF.

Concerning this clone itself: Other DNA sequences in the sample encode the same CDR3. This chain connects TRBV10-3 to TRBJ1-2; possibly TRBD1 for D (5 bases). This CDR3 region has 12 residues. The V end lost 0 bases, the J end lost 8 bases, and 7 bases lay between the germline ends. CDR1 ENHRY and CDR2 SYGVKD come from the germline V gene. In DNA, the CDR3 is TGTGCCATCAGTGAGTCGGGGGAGGGCTACACCTTC. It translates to CAISESGEGYTF.

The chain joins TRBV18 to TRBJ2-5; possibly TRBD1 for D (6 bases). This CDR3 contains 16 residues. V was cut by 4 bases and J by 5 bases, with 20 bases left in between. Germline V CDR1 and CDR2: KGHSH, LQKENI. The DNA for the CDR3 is TGTGCCAGCTCACTCCAGACAGGCCCGCCGCAGGAGACCCAGTACTTC. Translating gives CASSLQTGPPQETQYF. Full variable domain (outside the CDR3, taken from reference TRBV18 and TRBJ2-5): NAGVMQNPRHLVRRRGQEARLRCSPMKGHSHVYWYRQLPEEGLKFMVYLQKENIIDESGMPKERFSAEFPKEGPSILRIQQVVRGDSAAYFCASSLQTGPPQETQYFGPGTRLLVL.

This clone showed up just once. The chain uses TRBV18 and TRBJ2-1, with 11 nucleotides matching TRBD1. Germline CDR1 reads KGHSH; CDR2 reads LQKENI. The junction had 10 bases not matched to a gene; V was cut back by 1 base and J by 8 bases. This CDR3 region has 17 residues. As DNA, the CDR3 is TGTGCCAGCTCACCACTACCTTGGACAGGGGGCTGGGATGAGCAGTTCTTC. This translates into CASSPLPWTGGWDEQFF. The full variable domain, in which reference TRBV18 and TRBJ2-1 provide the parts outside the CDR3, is NAGVMQNPRHLVRRRGQEARLRCSPMKGHSHVYWYRQLPEEGLKFMVYLQKENIIDESGMPKERFSAEFPKEGPSILRIQQVVRGDSAAYFCASSPLPWTGGWDEQFFGPGTRLTVL.

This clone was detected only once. The CDR3 loop is CASSQEAHISSTDTQYF. For the CDR3, the DNA is TGTGCCAGCAGCCAAGAAGCCCATATCTCTAGCACAGATACGCAGTATTTT. V is TRBV4-2 and J is TRBJ2-3; D unclear. The CDR3 is 17 residues long. The V and J ends lost 0 bases and 0 bases respectively, with 13 bases between them. Germline-derived CDR1 and CDR2 are LGHNA and YNFKEQ.

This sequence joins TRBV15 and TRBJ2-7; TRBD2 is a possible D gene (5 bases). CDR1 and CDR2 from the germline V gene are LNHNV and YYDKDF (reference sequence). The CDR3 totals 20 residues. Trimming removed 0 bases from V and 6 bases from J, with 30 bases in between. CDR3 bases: TGTGCCACCAGCAGAGATTTAAGTGGTCTTCGGAGGCCCTTAAAGGGCGAGCAGTACTTC. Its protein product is CATSRDLSGLRRPLKGEQYF.

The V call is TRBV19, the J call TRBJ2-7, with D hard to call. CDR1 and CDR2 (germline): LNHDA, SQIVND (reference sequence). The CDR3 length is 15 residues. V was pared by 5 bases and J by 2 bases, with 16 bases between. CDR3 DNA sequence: TGTGCCAGTAGTCTCCAGCCCCCCCCCGCCTACGAGCAGTACTTC. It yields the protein CASSLQPPPAYEQYF.

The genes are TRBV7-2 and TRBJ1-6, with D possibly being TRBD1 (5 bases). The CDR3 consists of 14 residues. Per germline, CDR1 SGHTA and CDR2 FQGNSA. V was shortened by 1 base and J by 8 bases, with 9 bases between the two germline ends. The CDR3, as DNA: TGTGCCAGCAGCTTAGGGGGCCTATATTCACCCCTCCACTTT. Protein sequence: CASSLGGLYSPLHF.

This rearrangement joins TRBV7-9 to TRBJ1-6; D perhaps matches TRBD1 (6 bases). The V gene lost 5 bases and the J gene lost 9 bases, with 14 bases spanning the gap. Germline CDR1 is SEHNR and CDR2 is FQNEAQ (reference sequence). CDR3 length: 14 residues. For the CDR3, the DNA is TGTGCCAGCAGCCCCGGGAGGGGGTTTTCACCCCTCCACTTT. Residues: CASSPGRGFSPLHF.

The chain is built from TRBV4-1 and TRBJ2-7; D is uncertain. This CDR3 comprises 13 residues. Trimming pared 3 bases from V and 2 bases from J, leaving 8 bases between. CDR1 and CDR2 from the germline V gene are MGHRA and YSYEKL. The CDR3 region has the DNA TGCGCCAGCAGCCATGGGGTTACCTACGAGCAGTACTTC. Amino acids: CASSHGVTYEQYF.

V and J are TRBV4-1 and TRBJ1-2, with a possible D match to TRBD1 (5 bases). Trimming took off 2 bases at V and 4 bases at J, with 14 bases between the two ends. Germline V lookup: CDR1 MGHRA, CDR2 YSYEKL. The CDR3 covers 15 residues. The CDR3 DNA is TGCGCCAGCAGCCAAAACGTGGGACTCGGCTATGGCTACACCTTC. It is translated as CASSQNVGLGYGYTF.

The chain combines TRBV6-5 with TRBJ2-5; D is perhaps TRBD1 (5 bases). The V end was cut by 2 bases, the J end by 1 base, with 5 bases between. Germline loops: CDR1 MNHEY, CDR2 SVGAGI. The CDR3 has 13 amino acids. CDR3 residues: CASSYDSQETQYF. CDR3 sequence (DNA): TGTGCCAGCAGTTACGACAGCCAAGAGACCCAGTACTTC.

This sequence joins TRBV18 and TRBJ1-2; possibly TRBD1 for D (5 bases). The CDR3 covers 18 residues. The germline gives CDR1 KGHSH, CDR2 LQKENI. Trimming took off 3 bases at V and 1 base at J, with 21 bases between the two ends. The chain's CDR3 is CASSPQSGGARINYGYTF. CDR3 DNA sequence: TGTGCCAGCTCACCCCAATCGGGAGGGGCCAGAATTAACTATGGCTACACCTTC.

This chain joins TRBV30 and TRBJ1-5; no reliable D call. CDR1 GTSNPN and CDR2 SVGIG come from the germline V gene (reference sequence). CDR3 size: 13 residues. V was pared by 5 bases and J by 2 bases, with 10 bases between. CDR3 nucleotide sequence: TGTGCCTGGCGGGAGGGCGGCAATCAGCCCCAGCATTTT. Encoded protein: CAWREGGNQPQHF.

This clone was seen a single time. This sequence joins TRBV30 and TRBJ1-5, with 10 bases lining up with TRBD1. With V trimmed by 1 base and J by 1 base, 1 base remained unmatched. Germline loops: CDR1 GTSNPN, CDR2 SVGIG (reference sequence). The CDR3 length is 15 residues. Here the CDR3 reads CAWSEGQGSNQPQHF. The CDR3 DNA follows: TGTGCCTGGAGTGAGGGACAGGGGAGCAATCAGCCCCAGCATTTT.

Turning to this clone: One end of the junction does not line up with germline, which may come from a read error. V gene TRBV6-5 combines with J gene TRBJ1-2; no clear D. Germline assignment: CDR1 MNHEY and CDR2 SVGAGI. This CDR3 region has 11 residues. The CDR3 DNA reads TGTGCCAGCAGTTCCCTCTATCGCTACACCTTC. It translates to CASSSLYRYTF.

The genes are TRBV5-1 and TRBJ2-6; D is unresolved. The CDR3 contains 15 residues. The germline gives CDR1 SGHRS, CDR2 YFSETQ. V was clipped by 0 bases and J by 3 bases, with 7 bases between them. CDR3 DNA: TGCGCCAGCAGCTTGGAACTAAATGGGGCCAACGTCCTGACTTTC. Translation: CASSLELNGANVLTF. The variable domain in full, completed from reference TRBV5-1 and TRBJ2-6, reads KAGVTQTPRYLIKTRGQQVTLSCSPISGHRSVSWYQQTPGQGLQFLFEYFSETQRNKGNFPGRFSGRQFSNSRSEMNVSTLELGDSALYLCASSLELNGANVLTFGAGSRLTVL.